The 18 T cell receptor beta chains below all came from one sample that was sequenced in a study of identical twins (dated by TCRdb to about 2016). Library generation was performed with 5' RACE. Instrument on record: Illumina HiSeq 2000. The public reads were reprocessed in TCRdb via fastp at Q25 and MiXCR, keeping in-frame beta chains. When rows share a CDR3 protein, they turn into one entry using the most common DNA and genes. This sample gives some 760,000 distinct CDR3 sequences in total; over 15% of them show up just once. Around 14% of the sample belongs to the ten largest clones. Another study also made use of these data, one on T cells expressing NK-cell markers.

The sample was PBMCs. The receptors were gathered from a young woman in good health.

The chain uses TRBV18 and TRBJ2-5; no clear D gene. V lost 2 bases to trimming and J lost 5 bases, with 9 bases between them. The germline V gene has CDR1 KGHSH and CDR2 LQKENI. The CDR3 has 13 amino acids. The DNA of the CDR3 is TGTGCCAGCTCACCAAGGGTCTCGGAGACCCAGTACTTC. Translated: CASSPRVSETQYF.

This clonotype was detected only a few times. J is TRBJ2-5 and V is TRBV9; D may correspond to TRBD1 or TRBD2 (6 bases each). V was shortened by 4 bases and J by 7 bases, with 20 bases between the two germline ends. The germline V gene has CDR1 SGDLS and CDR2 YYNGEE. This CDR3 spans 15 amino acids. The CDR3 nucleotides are TGTGCCAGCAGCCTTGAGGGGGAGGCAGTTGGGACCCAGTACTTC. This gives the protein CASSLEGEAVGTQYF.

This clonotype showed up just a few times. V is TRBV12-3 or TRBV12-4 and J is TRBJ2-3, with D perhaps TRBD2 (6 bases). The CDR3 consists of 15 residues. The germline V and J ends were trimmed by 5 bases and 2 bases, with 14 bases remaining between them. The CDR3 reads CASSLGDFATDTQYF. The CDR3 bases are TGTGCCAGCAGTCTTGGGGACTTCGCCACAGATACGCAGTATTTT.

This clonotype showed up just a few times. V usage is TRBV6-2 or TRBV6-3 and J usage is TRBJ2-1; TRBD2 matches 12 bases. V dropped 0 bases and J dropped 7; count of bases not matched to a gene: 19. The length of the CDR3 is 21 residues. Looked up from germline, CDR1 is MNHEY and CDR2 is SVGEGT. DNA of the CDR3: TGTGCCAGCAGTTACTCTATCGCGGCTAGCGGGAGGGCTGTTAATGTAAATGAGCAGTTCTTC. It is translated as CASSYSIAASGRAVNVNEQFF.

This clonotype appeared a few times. CDR3 bases: TGTGCCAGCAGCTTCGGGAGCGACTATAGCAATCAGCCCCAGCATTTT. Its translation: CASSFGSDYSNQPQHF. J is TRBJ1-5 and V is TRBV5-6; the D is unclear. CDR3 length equals 16 residues. Looked up from germline, CDR1 is SGHDT and CDR2 is YYEEEE. Trimming pared 2 bases from V and 0 bases from J, leaving 12 bases between.

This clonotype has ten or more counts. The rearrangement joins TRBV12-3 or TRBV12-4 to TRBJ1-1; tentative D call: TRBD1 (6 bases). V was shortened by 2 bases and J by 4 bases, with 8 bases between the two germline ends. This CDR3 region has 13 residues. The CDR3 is CASSLRGRTEAFF. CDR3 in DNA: TGTGCCAGCAGTTTACGGGGGCGCACTGAAGCTTTCTTT.

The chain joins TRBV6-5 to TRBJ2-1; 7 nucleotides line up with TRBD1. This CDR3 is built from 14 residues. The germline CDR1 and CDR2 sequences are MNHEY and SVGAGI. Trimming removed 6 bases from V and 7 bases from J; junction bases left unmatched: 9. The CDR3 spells CASRLGTDRNEQFF. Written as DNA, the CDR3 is TGTGCCAGCAGACTCGGGACAGATCGGAATGAGCAGTTCTTC.

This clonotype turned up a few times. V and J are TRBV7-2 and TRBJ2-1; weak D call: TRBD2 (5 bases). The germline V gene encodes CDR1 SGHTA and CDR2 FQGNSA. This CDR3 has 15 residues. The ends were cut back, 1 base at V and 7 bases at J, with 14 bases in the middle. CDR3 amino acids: CASSLGEWFGNEQFF. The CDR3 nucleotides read TGTGCCAGCAGCTTAGGGGAGTGGTTTGGTAATGAGCAGTTCTTC.

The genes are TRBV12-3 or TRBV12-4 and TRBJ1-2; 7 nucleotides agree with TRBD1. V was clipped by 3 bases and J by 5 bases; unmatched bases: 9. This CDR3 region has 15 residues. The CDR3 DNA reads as TGTGCCAGCAGTTTTCAGGGGGGCGCCCATTATGGCTACACCTTC. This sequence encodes CASSFQGGAHYGYTF.

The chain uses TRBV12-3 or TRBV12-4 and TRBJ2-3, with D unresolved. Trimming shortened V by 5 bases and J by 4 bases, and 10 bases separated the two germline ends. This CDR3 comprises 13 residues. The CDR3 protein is CASSGDGSDTQYF. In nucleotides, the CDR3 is TGTGCCAGCAGTGGGGATGGGTCAGATACGCAGTATTTT.

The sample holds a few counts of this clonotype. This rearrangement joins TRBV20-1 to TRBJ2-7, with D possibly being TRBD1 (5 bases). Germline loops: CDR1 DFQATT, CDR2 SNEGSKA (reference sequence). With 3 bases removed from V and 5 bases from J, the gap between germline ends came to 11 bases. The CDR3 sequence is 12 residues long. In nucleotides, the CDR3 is TGCAGTGCTAGGCAGGGTGCCAACGAGCAGTACTTC. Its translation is CSARQGANEQYF.

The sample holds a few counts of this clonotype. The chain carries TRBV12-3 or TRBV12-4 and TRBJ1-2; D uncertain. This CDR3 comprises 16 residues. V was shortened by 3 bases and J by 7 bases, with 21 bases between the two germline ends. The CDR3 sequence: CASSLKTGPQKSGYTF. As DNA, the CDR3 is TGTGCCAGCAGTTTGAAAACGGGCCCCCAGAAGTCTGGCTACACCTTC.

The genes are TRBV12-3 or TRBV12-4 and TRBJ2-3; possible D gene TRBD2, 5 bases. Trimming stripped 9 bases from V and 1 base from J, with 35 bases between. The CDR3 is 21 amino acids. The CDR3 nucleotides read TGTGCCAGTGAGACGGACTGTCGGCCCTCTCCCCCCACTGTCGGCACAGATACGCAGTATTTT. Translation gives CASETDCRPSPPTVGTDTQYF.

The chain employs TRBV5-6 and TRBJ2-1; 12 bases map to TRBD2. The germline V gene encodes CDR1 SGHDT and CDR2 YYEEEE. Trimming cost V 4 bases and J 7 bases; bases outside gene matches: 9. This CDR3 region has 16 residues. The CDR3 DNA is TGTGCCAGCAGCCGTCTAGCGGGAGGGCCTTTAAATGAGCAGTTCTTC. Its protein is CASSRLAGGPLNEQFF.

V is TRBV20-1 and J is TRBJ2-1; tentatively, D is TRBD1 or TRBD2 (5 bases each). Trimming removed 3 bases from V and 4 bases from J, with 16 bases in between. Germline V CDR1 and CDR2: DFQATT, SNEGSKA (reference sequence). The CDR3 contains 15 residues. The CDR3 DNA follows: TGCAGTGCTAGTTCTCGGGGCACCTCTTACAATGAGCAGTTCTTC. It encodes CSASSRGTSYNEQFF.

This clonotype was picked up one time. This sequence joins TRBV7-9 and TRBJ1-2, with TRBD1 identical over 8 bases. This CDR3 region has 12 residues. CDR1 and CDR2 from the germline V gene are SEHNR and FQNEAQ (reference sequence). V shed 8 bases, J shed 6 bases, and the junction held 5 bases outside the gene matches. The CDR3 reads CASDRGSHGYTF. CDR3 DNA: TGTGCCAGCGACAGGGGATCCCATGGCTACACCTTC.

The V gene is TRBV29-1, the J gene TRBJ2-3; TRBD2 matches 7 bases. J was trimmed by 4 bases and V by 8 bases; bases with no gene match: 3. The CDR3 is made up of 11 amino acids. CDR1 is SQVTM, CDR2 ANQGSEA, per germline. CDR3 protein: CSPRGADTQYF. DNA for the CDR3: TGCAGCCCCCGGGGGGCAGATACGCAGTATTTT.

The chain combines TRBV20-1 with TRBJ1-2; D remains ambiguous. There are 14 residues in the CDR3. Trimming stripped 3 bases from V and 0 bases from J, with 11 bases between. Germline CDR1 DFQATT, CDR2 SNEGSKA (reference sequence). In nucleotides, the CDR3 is TGCAGTGCTAGCATGATCCTATCTAACTATGGCTACACCTTC. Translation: CSASMILSNYGYTF.